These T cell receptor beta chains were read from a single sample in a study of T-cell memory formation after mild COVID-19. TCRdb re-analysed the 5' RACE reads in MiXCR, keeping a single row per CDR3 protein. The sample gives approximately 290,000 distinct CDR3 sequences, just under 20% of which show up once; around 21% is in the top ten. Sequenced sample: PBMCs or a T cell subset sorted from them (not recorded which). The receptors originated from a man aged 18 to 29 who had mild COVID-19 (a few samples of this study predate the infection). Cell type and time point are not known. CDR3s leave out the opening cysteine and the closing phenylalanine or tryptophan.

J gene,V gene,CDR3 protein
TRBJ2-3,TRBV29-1,SVLRTSGSMTDTQY
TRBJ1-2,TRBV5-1,ASSPATGVYGYT
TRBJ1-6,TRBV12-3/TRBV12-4,ASSPTGPGPPLH
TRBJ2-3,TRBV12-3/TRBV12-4,ASSHLQGATDTQY
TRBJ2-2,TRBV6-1,ASAEGQGLNTGELF
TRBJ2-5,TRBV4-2,ASSQTSGMAGETQY
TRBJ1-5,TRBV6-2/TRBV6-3,ASSRPTGFDQPQH
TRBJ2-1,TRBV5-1,ASSPDRAGNEQF
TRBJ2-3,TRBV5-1,ASSVRDGLLDTQY
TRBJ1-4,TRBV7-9,ASSPQGSSRGY
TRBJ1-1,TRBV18,ASSPYMTRENTEAF
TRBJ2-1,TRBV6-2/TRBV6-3,ASSLLRLAGGRNEQF
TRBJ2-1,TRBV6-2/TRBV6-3,ASSWRGEGYNEQF
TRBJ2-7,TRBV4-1,ASSQGGPEQY
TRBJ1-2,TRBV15,ATSLHTGIGYT
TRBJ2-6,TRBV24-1,ATSPGHSSGANVLT
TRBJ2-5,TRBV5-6,ASSLPPTSAETQY
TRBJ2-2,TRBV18,ASSPIDRDNIGELF
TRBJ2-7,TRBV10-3,AISDTRASSYEQY
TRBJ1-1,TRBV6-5,ASSYRINTEAF
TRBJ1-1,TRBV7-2,ASSLVLIVNTEAF
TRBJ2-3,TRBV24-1,ATSDGSTDTQY
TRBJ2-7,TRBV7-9,ASSRSMKQY
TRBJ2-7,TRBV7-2,ASSLRERGGYEQY
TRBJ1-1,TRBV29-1,SACGGTEAF
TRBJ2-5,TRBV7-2,ASSLYPTGQETQY
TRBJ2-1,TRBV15,ATSRVGDRNNEQF
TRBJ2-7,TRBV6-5,ASSYGPSASYEQY
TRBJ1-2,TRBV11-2,ASSVILKGYT
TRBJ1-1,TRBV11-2,ASTMDTNTEAF
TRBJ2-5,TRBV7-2,ASSLARGQETQY